This T cell receptor beta chain originates from a study of shared clonotypes between healthy human individuals. The CDR3 length is 14 residues. The germline V gene encodes CDR1 MDHEN and CDR2 SYDVKM. In its sample, this clone was seen once. At one end, the junction sequence differs from germline, possibly due to a read error. TCRdb keeps only in-frame clones here, not all; method: immunoSEQ multiplex PCR. The sample includes under 200,000 clones, approximately 92% seen only once; the top ten take 0.067%. Sequencing was done on a sample of naive CD4+ T cells sorted from blood. The sample's subset: CD45RA+ positively selected. The receptor comes from a woman aged 25 to 39 in good health. The chain uses TRBV28 and TRBJ1-2; 8 bases match TRBD1. CDR3 sequence: CASSIPDRVRSFAF. CDR3 DNA sequence: TGTGCCAGCAGTATCCCGGACAGGGTCCGGAGTTTCGCCTTC.